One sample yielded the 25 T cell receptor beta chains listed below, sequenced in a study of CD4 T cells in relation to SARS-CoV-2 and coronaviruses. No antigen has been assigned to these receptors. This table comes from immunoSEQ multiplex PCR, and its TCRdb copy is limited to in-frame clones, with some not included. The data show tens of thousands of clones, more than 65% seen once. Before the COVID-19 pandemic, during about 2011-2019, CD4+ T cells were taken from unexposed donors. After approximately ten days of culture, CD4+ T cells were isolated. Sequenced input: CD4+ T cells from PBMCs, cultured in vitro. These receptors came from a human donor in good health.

The CDR3 reads CASRPRHWATGDTQYF. In DNA, the CDR3 is TGTGCCAGCAGGCCCAGGCATTGGGCTACGGGAGATACGCAGTATTTT. The genes are TRBV7-2 and TRBJ2-3, with D uncertain. V lost 6 bases and J 5 bases, leaving 21 bases between the germline ends. The CDR3 runs to 16 residues. Germline CDR1 reads SGHTA; CDR2 reads FQGNSA.

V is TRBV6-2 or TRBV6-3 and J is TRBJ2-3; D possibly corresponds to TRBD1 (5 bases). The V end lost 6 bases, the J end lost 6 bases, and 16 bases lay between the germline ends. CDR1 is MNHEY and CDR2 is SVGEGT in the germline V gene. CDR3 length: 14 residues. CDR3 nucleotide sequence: TGTGCCAGCAGCGATAGGACCAGGGCCGATACGCAGTATTTT. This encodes CASSDRTRADTQYF.

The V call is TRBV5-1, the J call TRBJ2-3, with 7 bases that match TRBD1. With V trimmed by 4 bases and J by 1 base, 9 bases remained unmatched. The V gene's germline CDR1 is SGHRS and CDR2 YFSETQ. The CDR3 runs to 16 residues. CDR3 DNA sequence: TGCGCCAGCAGCCCTACATCTGGACAGGGCACAGATACGCAGTATTTT. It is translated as CASSPTSGQGTDTQYF. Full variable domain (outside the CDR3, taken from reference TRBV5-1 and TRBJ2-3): KAGVTQTPRYLIKTRGQQVTLSCSPISGHRSVSWYQQTPGQGLQFLFEYFSETQRNKGNFPGRFSGRQFSNSRSEMNVSTLELGDSALYLCASSPTSGQGTDTQYFGPGTRLTVL.

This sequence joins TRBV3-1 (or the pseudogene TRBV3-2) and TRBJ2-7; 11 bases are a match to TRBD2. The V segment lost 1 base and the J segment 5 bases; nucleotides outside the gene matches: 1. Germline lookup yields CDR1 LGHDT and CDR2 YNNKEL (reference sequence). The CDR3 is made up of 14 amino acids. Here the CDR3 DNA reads TGTGCCAGCAGCCAAGTACTAGCGGGGGACGAGCAGTACTTC. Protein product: CASSQVLAGDEQYF.

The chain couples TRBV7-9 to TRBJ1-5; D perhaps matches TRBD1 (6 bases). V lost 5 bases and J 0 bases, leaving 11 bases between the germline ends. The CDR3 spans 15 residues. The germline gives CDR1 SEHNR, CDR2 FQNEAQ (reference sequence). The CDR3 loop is CASSPGQYSNQPQHF. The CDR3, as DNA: TGTGCCAGCAGCCCTGGACAGTATAGCAATCAGCCCCAGCATTTT.

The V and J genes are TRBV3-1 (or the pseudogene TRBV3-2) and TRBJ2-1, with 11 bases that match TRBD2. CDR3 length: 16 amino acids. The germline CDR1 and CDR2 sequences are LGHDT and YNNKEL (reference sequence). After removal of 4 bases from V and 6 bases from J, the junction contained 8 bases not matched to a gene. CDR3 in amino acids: CASSRNALAGGNEQFF. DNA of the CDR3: TGTGCCAGCAGCCGTAACGCGCTAGCGGGAGGCAATGAGCAGTTCTTC.

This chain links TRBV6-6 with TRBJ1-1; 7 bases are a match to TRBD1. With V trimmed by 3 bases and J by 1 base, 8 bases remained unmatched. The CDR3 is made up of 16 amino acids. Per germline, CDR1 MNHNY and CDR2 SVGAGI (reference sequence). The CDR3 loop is CASSYGQDHPNTEAFF. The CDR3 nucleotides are TGTGCCAGCAGTTATGGACAGGACCATCCGAACACTGAAGCTTTCTTT.

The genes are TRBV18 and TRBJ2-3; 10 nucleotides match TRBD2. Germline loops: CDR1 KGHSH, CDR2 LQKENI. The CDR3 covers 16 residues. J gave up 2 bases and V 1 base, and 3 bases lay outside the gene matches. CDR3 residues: CASSPLAGGTTDTQYF. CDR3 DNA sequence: TGTGCCAGCTCACCACTAGCGGGGGGCACCACAGATACGCAGTATTTT.

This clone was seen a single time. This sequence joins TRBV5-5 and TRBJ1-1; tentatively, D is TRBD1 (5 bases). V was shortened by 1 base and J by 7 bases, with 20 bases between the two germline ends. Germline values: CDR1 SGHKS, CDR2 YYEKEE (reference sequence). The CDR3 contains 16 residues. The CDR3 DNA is TGTGCCAGCAGCTTGTACTTCTTGGCTCAGGGAGTTGAAGCTTTCTTT. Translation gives CASSLYFLAQGVEAFF.

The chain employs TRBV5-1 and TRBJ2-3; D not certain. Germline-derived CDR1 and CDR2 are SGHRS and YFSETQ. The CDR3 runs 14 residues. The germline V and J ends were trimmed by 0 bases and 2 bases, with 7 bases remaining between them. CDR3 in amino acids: CASSLAPDTDTQYF. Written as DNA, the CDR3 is TGCGCCAGCAGCTTGGCTCCCGACACAGATACGCAGTATTTT.

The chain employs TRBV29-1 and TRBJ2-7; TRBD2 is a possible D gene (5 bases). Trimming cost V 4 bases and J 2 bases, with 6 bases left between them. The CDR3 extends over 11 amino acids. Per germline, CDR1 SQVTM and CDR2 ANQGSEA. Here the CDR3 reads CSVVGTYEQYF. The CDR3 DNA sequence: TGCAGCGTTGTCGGGACCTACGAGCAGTACTTC.

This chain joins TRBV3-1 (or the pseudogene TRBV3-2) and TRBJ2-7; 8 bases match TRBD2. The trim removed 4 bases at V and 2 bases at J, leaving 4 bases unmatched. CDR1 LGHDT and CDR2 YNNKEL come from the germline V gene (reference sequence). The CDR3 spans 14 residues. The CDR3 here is CASSPRGGTYEQYF. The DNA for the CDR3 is TGTGCCAGCAGCCCCCGGGGGGGCACCTACGAGCAGTACTTC.

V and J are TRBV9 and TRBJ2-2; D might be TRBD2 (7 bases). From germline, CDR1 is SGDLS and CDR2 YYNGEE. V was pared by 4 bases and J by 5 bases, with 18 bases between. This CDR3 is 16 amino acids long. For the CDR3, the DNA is TGTGCCAGCAGCCCGCTGGCAGGGGAGGGAACCGGGGAGCTGTTTTTT. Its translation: CASSPLAGEGTGELFF. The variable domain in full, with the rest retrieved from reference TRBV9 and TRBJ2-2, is DSGVTQTPKHLITATGQRVTLRCSPRSGDLSVYWYQQSLDQGLQFLIQYYNGEERAKGNILERFSAQQFPDLHSELNLSSLELGDSALYFCASSPLAGEGTGELFFGEGSRLTVL.

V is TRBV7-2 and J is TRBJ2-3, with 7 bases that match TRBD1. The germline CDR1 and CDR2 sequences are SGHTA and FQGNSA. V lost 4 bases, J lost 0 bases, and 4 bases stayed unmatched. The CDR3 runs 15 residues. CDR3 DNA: TGTGCCAGCAGCTCCTGGACAGGTAGCACAGATACGCAGTATTTT. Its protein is CASSSWTGSTDTQYF.

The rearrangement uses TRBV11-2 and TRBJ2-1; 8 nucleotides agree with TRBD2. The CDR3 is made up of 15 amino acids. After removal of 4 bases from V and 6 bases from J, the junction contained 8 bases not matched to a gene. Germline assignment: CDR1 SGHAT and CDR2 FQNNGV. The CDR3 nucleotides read TGTGCCAGCAGCTCCGGGACTAGGTCTCGCAATGAGCAGTTCTTC. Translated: CASSSGTRSRNEQFF.

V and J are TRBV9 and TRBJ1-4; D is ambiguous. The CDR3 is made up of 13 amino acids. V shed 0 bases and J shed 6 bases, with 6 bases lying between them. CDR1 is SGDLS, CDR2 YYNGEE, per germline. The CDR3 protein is CASSVGQDEKLFF. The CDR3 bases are TGTGCCAGCAGCGTAGGGCAAGATGAAAAACTGTTTTTT.

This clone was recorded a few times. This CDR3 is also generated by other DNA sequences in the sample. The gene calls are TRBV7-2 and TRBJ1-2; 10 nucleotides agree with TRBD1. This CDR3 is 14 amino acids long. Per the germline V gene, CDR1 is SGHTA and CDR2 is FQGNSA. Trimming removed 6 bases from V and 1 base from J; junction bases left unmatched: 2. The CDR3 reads CASSGQGGNYGYTF. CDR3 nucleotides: TGTGCCAGCAGTGGACAGGGGGGTAACTATGGCTACACCTTC.

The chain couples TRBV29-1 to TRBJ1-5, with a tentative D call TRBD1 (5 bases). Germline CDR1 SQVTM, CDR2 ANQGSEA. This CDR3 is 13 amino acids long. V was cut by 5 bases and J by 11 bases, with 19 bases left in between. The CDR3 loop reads CSVQTVGQGAQHF. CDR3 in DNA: TGCAGCGTTCAGACAGTGGGTCAGGGAGCCCAGCATTTT. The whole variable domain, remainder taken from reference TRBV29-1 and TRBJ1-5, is SAVISQKPSRDICQRGTSLTIQCQVDSQVTMMFWYRQQPGQSLTLIATANQGSEATYESGFVIDKFPISRPNLTFSTLTVSNMSPEDSSIYLCSVQTVGQGAQHFGDGTRLSIL.

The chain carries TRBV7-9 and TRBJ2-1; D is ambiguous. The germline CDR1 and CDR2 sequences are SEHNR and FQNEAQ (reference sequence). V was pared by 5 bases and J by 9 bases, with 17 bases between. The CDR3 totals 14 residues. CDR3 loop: CASSQHLEWGEQFF. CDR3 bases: TGTGCCAGCAGCCAGCATTTGGAATGGGGTGAGCAGTTCTTC.

The CDR3 DNA reads TGTGCCACTCGACAGGGGGGATTCACTGAAGCTTTCTTT. It encodes CATRQGGFTEAFF. The chain couples TRBV2 to TRBJ1-1, with 9 bases identical to TRBD1. The CDR3 length is 13 residues. J gave up 4 bases and V 10 bases, and 7 bases lay outside the gene matches. The germline V gene encodes CDR1 SNHLY and CDR2 FYNNEI.

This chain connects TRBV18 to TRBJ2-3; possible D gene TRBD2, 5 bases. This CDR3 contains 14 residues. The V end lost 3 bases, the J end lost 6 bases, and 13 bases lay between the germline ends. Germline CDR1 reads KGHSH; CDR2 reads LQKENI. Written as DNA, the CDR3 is TGTGCCAGCTCACCGGAGGTGCTGAGGGATACGCAGTATTTT. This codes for CASSPEVLRDTQYF.

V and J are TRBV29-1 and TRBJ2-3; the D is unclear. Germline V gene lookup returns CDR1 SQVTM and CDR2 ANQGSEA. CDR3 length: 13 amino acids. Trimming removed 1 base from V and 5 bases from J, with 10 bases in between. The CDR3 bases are TGCAGCGTTGAAGTCGGCCCCGAAGATACGCAGTATTTT. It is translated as CSVEVGPEDTQYF.

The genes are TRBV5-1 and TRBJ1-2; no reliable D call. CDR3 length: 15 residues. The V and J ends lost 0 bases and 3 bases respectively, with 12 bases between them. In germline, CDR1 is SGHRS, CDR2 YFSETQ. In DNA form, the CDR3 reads TGCGCCAGCAGCTTGGCGCGGGGAGTGGACTATGGCTACACCTTC. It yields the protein CASSLARGVDYGYTF.

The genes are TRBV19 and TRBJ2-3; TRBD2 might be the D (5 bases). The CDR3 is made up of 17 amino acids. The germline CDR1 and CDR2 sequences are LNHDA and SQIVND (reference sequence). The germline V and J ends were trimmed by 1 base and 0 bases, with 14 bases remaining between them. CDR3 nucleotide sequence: TGTGCCAGTAGTATAGGGTATTTTGGCGGGAGCACAGATACGCAGTATTTT. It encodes CASSIGYFGGSTDTQYF.

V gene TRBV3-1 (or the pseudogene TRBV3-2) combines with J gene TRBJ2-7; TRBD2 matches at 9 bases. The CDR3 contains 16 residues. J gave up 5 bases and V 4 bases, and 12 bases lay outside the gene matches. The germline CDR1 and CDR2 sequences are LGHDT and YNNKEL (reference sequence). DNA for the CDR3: TGTGCCAGCAGCCCCCCTGCGGGGGGGCCTCGGGACGAGCAGTACTTC. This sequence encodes CASSPPAGGPRDEQYF.